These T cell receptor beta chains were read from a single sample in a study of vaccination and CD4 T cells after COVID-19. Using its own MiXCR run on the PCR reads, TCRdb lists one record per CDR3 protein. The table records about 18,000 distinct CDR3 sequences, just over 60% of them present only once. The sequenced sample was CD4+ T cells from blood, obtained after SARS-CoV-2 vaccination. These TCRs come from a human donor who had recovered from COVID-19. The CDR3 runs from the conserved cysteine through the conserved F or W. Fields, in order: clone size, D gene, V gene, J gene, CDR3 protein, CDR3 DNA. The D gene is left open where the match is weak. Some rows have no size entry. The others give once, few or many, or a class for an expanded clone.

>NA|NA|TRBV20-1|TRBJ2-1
CSAREPNEQFF
TGCAGTGCTAGAGAGCCCAATGAGCAGTTCTTC
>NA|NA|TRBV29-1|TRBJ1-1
CSVAMSPYEAFF
TGCAGCGTCGCGATGAGCCCTTATGAAGCTTTCTTT
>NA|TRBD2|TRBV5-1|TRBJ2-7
CASSTISGSSYEQYF
TGCGCCAGCAGCACCATTAGCGGGAGCTCCTACGAGCAGTACTTC
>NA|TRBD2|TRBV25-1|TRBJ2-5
CASSQVTGLAGGETQYF
TGTGCCAGCAGCCAGGTGACTGGACTAGCGGGAGGAGAGACCCAGTACTTC
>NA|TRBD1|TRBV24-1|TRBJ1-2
CATSDPGQGRGYYGYTF
TGTGCCACCAGTGACCCGGGACAGGGGCGAGGGTACTATGGCTACACCTTC
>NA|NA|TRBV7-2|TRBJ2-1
CASSPSVTYNEQFF
TGTGCCAGCAGCCCCAGCGTGACCTACAATGAGCAGTTCTTC
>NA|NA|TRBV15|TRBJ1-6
CATSGTQAGYHSPLHF
TGTGCCACCAGCGGCACCCAGGCAGGGTACCATTCACCCCTCCACTTT
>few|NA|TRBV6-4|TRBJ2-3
CASLPGSTDTQYF
TGTGCCAGCCTACCCGGGAGCACAGATACGCAGTATTTT
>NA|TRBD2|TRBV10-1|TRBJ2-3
CASSESLAGRTDTQYF
TGCGCCAGCAGTGAGTCACTAGCGGGAAGGACAGATACGCAGTATTTT
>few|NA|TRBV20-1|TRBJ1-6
CSALGVRDSPLHF
TGCAGTGCGCTGGGGGTGAGGGATTCACCCCTCCACTTT
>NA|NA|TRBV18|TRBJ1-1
CASSLGGGNTEAFF
TGTGCCAGCTCGTTGGGGGGGGGAAACACTGAAGCTTTCTTT
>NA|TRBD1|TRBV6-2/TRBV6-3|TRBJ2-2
CASTNRGTGELFF
TGTGCCAGCACCAACAGGGGGACCGGGGAGCTGTTTTTT
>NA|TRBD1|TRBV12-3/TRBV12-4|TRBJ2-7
CASNPGQGVAQYF
TGTGCCAGCAATCCGGGACAGGGGGTGGCACAGTACTTC
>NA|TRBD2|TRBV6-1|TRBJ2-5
CASTPFVGRGETQYF
TGTGCCAGCACCCCGTTTGTCGGGAGGGGCGAGACCCAGTACTTC
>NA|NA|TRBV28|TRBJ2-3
CASSGRGRGDTQYF
TGTGCCAGCAGTGGGAGGGGGAGGGGAGATACGCAGTATTTT
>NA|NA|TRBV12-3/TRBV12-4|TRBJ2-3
CASSPDYSTDTQYF
TGTGCCAGCAGTCCTGACTACTCCACAGATACGCAGTATTTT
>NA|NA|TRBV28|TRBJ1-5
CASRGTIGYSNQPQHF
TGTGCCAGCAGGGGGACAATTGGGTATAGCAATCAGCCCCAGCATTTT
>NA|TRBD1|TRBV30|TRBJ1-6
CAWMRQGVMTPLHF
TGTGCCTGGATGAGACAGGGGGTTATGACACCCCTCCACTTT
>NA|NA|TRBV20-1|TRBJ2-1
CSARDPRSPGRNNEQFF
TGCAGTGCTAGAGACCCCCGGAGTCCCGGGCGGAACAATGAGCAGTTCTTC
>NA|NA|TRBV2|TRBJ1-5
CASSKTPNQPQHF
TGTGCCAGCAGTAAAACACCGAATCAGCCCCAGCATTTT
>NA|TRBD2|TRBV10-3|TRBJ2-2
CASRTSENTGELFF
TGTGCCTCCAGGACTAGCGAGAACACCGGGGAGCTGTTTTTT
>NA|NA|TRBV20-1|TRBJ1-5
CSLRAGNQPQHF
TGCAGTTTAAGGGCAGGCAATCAGCCCCAGCATTTT
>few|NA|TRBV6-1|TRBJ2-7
CASRGTESSYEQYF
TGTGCCAGCAGAGGGACGGAGAGCTCCTACGAGCAGTACTTC
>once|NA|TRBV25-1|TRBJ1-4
CASSEKIHSEKLFF
TGTGCCAGCAGTGAAAAGATTCATAGTGAAAAACTGTTTTTT
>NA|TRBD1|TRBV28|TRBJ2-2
CASSPTDRGIGELFF
TGTGCCAGCAGTCCAACGGACAGGGGCATCGGGGAGCTGTTTTTT
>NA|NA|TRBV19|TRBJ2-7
CASSLRRGTSYEQYF
TGTGCCAGTAGTCTCCGTCGGGGGACCTCCTACGAGCAGTACTTC
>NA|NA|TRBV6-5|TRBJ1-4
CASSYLKDGTTNEKLFF
TGTGCCAGCAGTTACTTGAAGGACGGAACAACTAATGAAAAACTGTTTTTT
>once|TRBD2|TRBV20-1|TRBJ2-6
CSARGGGLVGYGANVLTF
TGCAGTGCTAGGGGTGGGGGACTAGTAGGTTATGGGGCCAACGTCCTGACTTTC
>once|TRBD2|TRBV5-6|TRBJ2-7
CASSFSAGGPLDEQYF
TGTGCCAGCAGCTTTTCGGCGGGAGGGCCTCTAGACGAGCAGTACTTC
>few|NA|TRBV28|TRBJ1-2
CASLRGPIYGYTF
TGTGCCAGTCTCCGGGGGCCCATTTATGGCTACACCTTC
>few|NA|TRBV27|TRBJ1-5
CASSRGNQPQHF
TGTGCCAGCAGTCGTGGCAATCAGCCCCAGCATTTT
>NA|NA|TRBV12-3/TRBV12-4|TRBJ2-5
CASNTNGRPQETQYF
TGTGCCAGCAACACGAACGGACGGCCCCAAGAGACCCAGTACTTC
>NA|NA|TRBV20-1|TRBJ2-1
CSAGDQRSSYNEQFF
TGCAGTGCTGGGGACCAGCGGAGCTCCTACAATGAGCAGTTCTTC
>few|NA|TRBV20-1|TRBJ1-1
CSAIGTAVLNTEAFF
TGCAGTGCTATTGGTACGGCAGTCCTGAACACTGAAGCTTTCTTT
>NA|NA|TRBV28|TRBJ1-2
CASSPITVGGYTF
TGTGCCAGCAGTCCCATTACCGTTGGGGGCTACACCTTC
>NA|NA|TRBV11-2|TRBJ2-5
CASSGGSRGWVETQYF
TGTGCCAGCAGCGGTGGTAGTCGTGGGTGGGTTGAGACCCAGTACTTC
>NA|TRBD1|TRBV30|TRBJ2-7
CAWSTPRGQVYEQYF
TGTGCCTGGTCCACCCCCCGAGGACAGGTCTACGAGCAGTACTTC
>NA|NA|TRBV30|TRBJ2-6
CAWGNSGANVLTF
TGTGCCTGGGGGAACTCTGGGGCCAACGTCCTGACTTTC
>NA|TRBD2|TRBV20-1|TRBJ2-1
CSARTIGTSGRGGEQFF
TGCAGTGCTCGGACTATTGGGACTAGCGGGCGGGGTGGTGAGCAGTTCTTC
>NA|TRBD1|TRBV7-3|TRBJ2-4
CASSAGQGVNIQYF
TGTGCCAGCAGCGCGGGACAGGGGGTAAACATTCAGTACTTC
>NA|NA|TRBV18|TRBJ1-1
CASSPTRVDTEAFF
TGTGCCAGCTCACCAACAAGAGTGGACACTGAAGCTTTCTTT
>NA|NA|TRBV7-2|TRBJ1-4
CASSPGAFGEKLFF
TGTGCCAGCAGCCCAGGGGCGTTTGGTGAAAAACTGTTTTTT
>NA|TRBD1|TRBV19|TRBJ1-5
CASSQGARQPQHF
TGTGCCAGTTCTCAGGGGGCCAGACAGCCCCAGCATTTT
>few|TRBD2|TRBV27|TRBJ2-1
CASRPLAAQRLEQFF
TGTGCCAGCAGGCCCCTAGCGGCCCAAAGGTTAGAGCAGTTCTTT
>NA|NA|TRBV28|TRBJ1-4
CASSLLPSRREKLFF
TGTGCCAGCAGTTTACTACCGAGCAGGCGGGAAAAACTGTTTTTT
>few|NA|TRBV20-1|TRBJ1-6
CSAPAGAPLYSPLHF
TGCAGTGCTCCTGCCGGGGCGCCGTTGTATTCACCCCTCCACTTT
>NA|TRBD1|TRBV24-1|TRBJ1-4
CATSDSPRGRGNEKLFF
TGTGCCACCAGTGATTCTCCCAGGGGGAGAGGGAATGAAAAACTGTTTTTT
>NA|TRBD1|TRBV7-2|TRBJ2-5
CASSFVGQGSETQYF
TGTGCCAGCAGCTTTGTGGGACAGGGGTCAGAGACCCAGTACTTC
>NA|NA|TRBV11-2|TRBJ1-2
CASSSQGYGYTF
TGTGCCAGCAGTTCACAGGGTTACGGCTACACCTTC
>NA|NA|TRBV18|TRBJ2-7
CASSPDSHYEQYF
TGTGCCAGCTCACCAGACAGCCACTACGAGCAGTACTTC
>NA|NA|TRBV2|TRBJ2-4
CASSGQVGLAKNIQYF
TGTGCCAGCAGTGGACAGGTCGGACTAGCCAAAAACATTCAGTACTTC
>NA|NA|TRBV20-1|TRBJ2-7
CSARRASMFHEQYF
TGCAGTGCTAGACGGGCTAGCATGTTCCACGAGCAGTACTTC
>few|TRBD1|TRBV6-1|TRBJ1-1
CASRLNRGGNTEAFF
TGTGCCAGCAGATTAAACAGGGGCGGGAACACTGAAGCTTTCTTT
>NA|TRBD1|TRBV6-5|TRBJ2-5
CASSYRGLNQETQYF
TGTGCCAGCAGTTACAGGGGGCTAAACCAAGAGACCCAGTACTTC
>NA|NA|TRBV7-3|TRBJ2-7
CASSLTGLNEQYF
TGTGCCAGCAGCTTGACAGGCTTAAACGAGCAGTACTTC